This T cell receptor (beta chain) was sequenced during a study of blood T cell repertoires in COVID-19. For the study at large: From T cells, B-cell-depleted T cells, or PBMCs came the material, which was cDNA or gDNA.

In the original processing: For nucleated cells, counts were estimated from reference gene primer amplification. Here immunoSEQ multiplex PCR was the method, and the copy in TCRdb shows in-frame clones only, minus some. For V, J and clone size, that table is used; D and trimming come from the DNA. The sample shows roughly 440,000 clones, around 89% of them seen only once. Patients from Seattle were sampled longitudinally, starting during active infection. The V gene lost 6 bases and the J gene lost 5 bases, with 16 bases spanning the gap. CDR3 size: 14 residues. CDR1 MNHEY and CDR2 SVGAGI come from the germline V gene.

Sequencing used peripheral blood. This clonotype was obtained from a woman in her forties or fifties with COVID-19, enrolled during active disease. The chain recombines TRBV6-5 with TRBJ1-2; D gene unclear. The CDR3 coding sequence is TGTGCCAGCAGGGAGCGGGCCGCCCCTTATGGCTACACCTTC. Its translation: CASRERAAPYGYTF.